This T cell receptor beta chain was obtained from a study of blood T cell repertoires in COVID-19. In the study's own analysis: Reference gene primer amplification gave estimated nucleated cell counts. This table comes from immunoSEQ multiplex PCR, and its TCRdb copy is limited to in-frame clones, with some not included. V, J and clone size derive from that table, while D and trimming were established from the DNA sequence. The table lists some 150,000 clones, more than 75% of them singletons. The length of the CDR3 is 13 residues. V was pared by 6 bases and J by 2 bases, with 9 bases between. Germline CDR1 and CDR2: SGDLS and YYNGEE.

Sequenced sample: peripheral blood. This TCR was sampled from a man aged 50 or older with active COVID-19. V is TRBV9 and J is TRBJ1-3; D possibly corresponds to TRBD1 (6 bases). The CDR3 region has the DNA TGTGCCAGCACGACAGGACCTGGAAACACCATATATTTT. Its translation: CASTTGPGNTIYF.